This TCR beta chain was captured in a study of control samples from healthy donors and cancer patients. This CDR3 contains 11 residues. With 2 bases removed from V and 3 bases from J, the gap between germline ends came to 2 bases. Germline V gene data show CDR1 as SGHDN and CDR2 as FVKESK. TCRdb's table, derived via immunoSEQ multiplex PCR, lists solely in-frame clones and lacks some. The sample records roughly 29,000 clones, 70% to 85% being singletons. The sample consisted of PBMCs. The sequence was obtained from a man in his sixties with head and neck cancer. The chain has TRBV14 and TRBJ2-7; no clear D. DNA for the CDR3: TGTGCCAGCAGCCAATTCTACGAGCAGTACTTC. Amino acids: CASSQFYEQYF. The full variable domain, rest sourced from reference TRBV14 and TRBJ2-7, is EAGVTQFPSHSVIEKGQTVTLRCDPISGHDNLYWYRRVMGKEIKFLLHFVKESKQDESGMPNNRFLAERTGGTYSTLKVQPAELEDSGVYFCASSQFYEQYFGPGTRLTVT.